Listed below are T cell receptor beta chains from one sample, sequenced in a study of immune evolution from preneoplasia to lung adenocarcinoma. Clones were sequenced by immunoSEQ multiplex PCR, and TCRdb holds only the in-frame ones, with some missing. The repertoire has under 5,500 clones, roughly 90% of them found once; the top ten carry about 3%. Sequenced: FFPE invasive lung adenocarcinoma tissue. These receptors were taken from a person aged 50-59 years with lung adenocarcinoma. Both conserved end residues are part of each CDR3. D genes are given only for firm matches. Some rows have no size entry. The others give once, few or many, or a class for an expanded clone.

CDR3 protein: CAWSAISRETQYF
CDR3 DNA: TGTGCCTGGAGTGCCATAAGCAGGGAGACCCAGTACTTC
J gene: TRBJ2-5
clone size: .
D gene: .
V gene: TRBV30

CDR3 protein: CASRHWTSEANTGELFF
CDR3 DNA: TGTGCCAGCAGGCATTGGACTAGCGAAGCGAACACCGGGGAGCTGTTTTTT
J gene: TRBJ2-2
clone size: few
D gene: TRBD2
V gene: TRBV28

CDR3 protein: CASSPGGMGEQYF
CDR3 DNA: TGTGCCAGCTCACCAGGAGGAATGGGCGAGCAGTACTTC
J gene: TRBJ2-7
clone size: .
D gene: .
V gene: TRBV18

CDR3 protein: CASRGGTGMNEQFF
CDR3 DNA: TGTGCCAGCAGAGGGGGTACGGGGATGAATGAGCAGTTCTTC
J gene: TRBJ2-1
clone size: .
D gene: .
V gene: TRBV5-4

CDR3 protein: CASRDSGSIRDEQFF
CDR3 DNA: TGTGCCAGCAGGGATAGCGGGAGCATAAGGGATGAGCAGTTCTTC
J gene: TRBJ2-1
clone size: .
D gene: TRBD2
V gene: TRBV2

CDR3 protein: CAWSSDSGNTIYF
CDR3 DNA: TGTGCCTGGAGTTCGGATTCTGGAAACACCATATATTTT
J gene: TRBJ1-3
clone size: .
D gene: .
V gene: TRBV30

CDR3 protein: CASSWGTVPNYGYTF
CDR3 DNA: TGTGCCAGCAGCTGGGGTACAGTTCCTAACTATGGCTACACCTTC
J gene: TRBJ1-2
clone size: .
D gene: .
V gene: TRBV5-6

CDR3 protein: CASSERDRGYSQPQHF
CDR3 DNA: TGTGCCAGCAGTGAAAGGGACAGGGGGTACAGTCAGCCCCAGCATTTT
J gene: TRBJ1-5
clone size: .
D gene: TRBD1
V gene: TRBV6-1

CDR3 protein: CAWSVKTQYF
CDR3 DNA: TGTGCCTGGAGTGTTAAGACCCAGTACTTC
J gene: TRBJ2-5
clone size: once
D gene: .
V gene: TRBV30

CDR3 protein: CASSDRGRIAEAFF
CDR3 DNA: TGTGCCAGCAGCGACAGGGGTAGAATTGCTGAAGCTTTCTTT
J gene: TRBJ1-1
clone size: .
D gene: TRBD1
V gene: TRBV6-5

CDR3 protein: CASSYSVGWGVYEQYF
CDR3 DNA: TGTGCCAGCAGTTACTCCGTCGGCTGGGGCGTCTACGAGCAGTACTTC
J gene: TRBJ2-7
clone size: .
D gene: .
V gene: TRBV6-5

CDR3 protein: CASRKKGRTLSYEQYF
CDR3 DNA: TGTGCCAGCCGTAAAAAGGGCAGGACCCTTTCCTACGAGCAGTACTTC
J gene: TRBJ2-7
clone size: .
D gene: .
V gene: TRBV2

CDR3 protein: CASSFLQMTGENTEAFF
CDR3 DNA: TGTGCCAGCAGTTTTCTTCAGATGACAGGGGAGAACACTGAAGCTTTCTTT
J gene: TRBJ1-1
clone size: .
D gene: TRBD1
V gene: TRBV28

CDR3 protein: CASRGDTQYF
CDR3 DNA: TGTGCCAGTAGGGGGGATACGCAGTATTTT
J gene: TRBJ2-3
clone size: .
D gene: .
V gene: TRBV25-1

CDR3 protein: CARGTDDEKLFF
CDR3 DNA: TGTGCCCGTGGCACGGACGACGAAAAACTGTTTTTT
J gene: TRBJ1-4
clone size: .
D gene: .
V gene: TRBV30

CDR3 protein: CASRIPGLAGESYNEQFF
CDR3 DNA: TGCGCCAGCAGGATACCGGGACTAGCGGGAGAGTCCTACAATGAGCAGTTCTTC
J gene: TRBJ2-1
clone size: .
D gene: TRBD2
V gene: TRBV5-1

CDR3 protein: CASSLADGNRNEQFF
CDR3 DNA: TGTGCCAGCAGCTTAGCGGACGGGAACCGGAATGAGCAGTTCTTC
J gene: TRBJ2-1
clone size: .
D gene: .
V gene: TRBV7-9

CDR3 protein: CASSTSGSGSYEQYF
CDR3 DNA: TGTGCCAGCTCAACCTCAGGGAGCGGGTCCTACGAGCAGTACTTC
J gene: TRBJ2-7
clone size: .
D gene: .
V gene: TRBV18

CDR3 protein: CASRQDRGSGRAEQYF
CDR3 DNA: TGCGCCAGCAGACAAGATCGTGGTAGCGGGAGGGCCGAGCAGTACTTC
J gene: TRBJ2-7
clone size: .
D gene: TRBD2
V gene: TRBV4-1

CDR3 protein: CASSLGQGLDNEQFF
CDR3 DNA: TGTGCCAGCAGCTTAGGGCAGGGGCTGGACAATGAGCAGTTCTTC
J gene: TRBJ2-1
clone size: .
D gene: .
V gene: TRBV11-2

CDR3 protein: CASRGDRVLNQPQHF
CDR3 DNA: TGTGCCAGCAGGGGGGACAGGGTGCTTAATCAGCCCCAGCATTTT
J gene: TRBJ1-5
clone size: .
D gene: TRBD1
V gene: TRBV28

CDR3 protein: CASSQSGSRTDTQYF
CDR3 DNA: TGTGCCAGCAGCCAAAGCGGGAGCCGCACAGATACGCAGTATTTT
J gene: TRBJ2-3
clone size: .
D gene: TRBD2
V gene: TRBV7-8

CDR3 protein: CASSDGGTSNEQFF
CDR3 DNA: TGCGCCAGCAGCGATGGAGGGACTAGCAATGAGCAGTTCTTC
J gene: TRBJ2-1
clone size: .
D gene: TRBD2
V gene: TRBV5-1

CDR3 protein: CASGTISYKQYF
CDR3 DNA: TGTGCCAGCGGCACAATTTCCTACAAGCAGTACTTC
J gene: TRBJ2-7
clone size: .
D gene: .
V gene: TRBV2

CDR3 protein: CACLQGDKNIQYF
CDR3 DNA: TGTGCCTGCTTACAGGGTGACAAAAACATTCAGTACTTC
J gene: TRBJ2-4
clone size: .
D gene: .
V gene: TRBV30

CDR3 protein: CASSVDPRGGQETQYF
CDR3 DNA: TGTGCCAGCAGCGTAGATCCTAGGGGGGGGCAAGAGACCCAGTACTTC
J gene: TRBJ2-5
clone size: .
D gene: .
V gene: TRBV9

CDR3 protein: CASSSQAIYTDTQYF
CDR3 DNA: TGTGCCAGCAGTTCACAAGCGATCTACACAGATACGCAGTATTTT
J gene: TRBJ2-3
clone size: .
D gene: .
V gene: TRBV28

CDR3 protein: CASSPRTGAPEVAFF
CDR3 DNA: TGCGCCAGCAGCCCTCGGACAGGGGCCCCTGAAGTAGCTTTCTTT
J gene: TRBJ1-1
clone size: .
D gene: TRBD1
V gene: TRBV5-1

CDR3 protein: CASSSGTGTHLNEKLFF
CDR3 DNA: TGTGCCAGCAGTTCGGGGACGGGGACTCACCTAAATGAAAAACTGTTTTTT
J gene: TRBJ1-4
clone size: once
D gene: .
V gene: TRBV28

CDR3 protein: CASSAGTGNTGELFF
CDR3 DNA: TGTGCCAGCAGTGCCGGGACAGGGAACACCGGGGAGCTGTTTTTT
J gene: TRBJ2-2
clone size: .
D gene: TRBD1
V gene: TRBV2

CDR3 protein: CASSERQGWSEAFF
CDR3 DNA: TGTGCCAGCAGCGAAAGACAGGGTTGGTCTGAAGCTTTCTTT
J gene: TRBJ1-1
clone size: once
D gene: TRBD1
V gene: TRBV7-9

CDR3 protein: CASSRGQNQETQYF
CDR3 DNA: TGTGCCAGCAGCCGGGGACAGAACCAAGAGACCCAGTACTTC
J gene: TRBJ2-5
clone size: .
D gene: TRBD1
V gene: TRBV9

CDR3 protein: CASSKPGQGGEQYF
CDR3 DNA: TGTGCCAGCAGCAAGCCGGGACAGGGGGGGGAGCAGTACTTC
J gene: TRBJ2-7
clone size: .
D gene: TRBD1
V gene: TRBV5-5

CDR3 protein: CASMAVGQDPYNEQFF
CDR3 DNA: TGTGCCAGTATGGCAGTCGGACAGGACCCATACAATGAGCAGTTCTTC
J gene: TRBJ2-1
clone size: .
D gene: TRBD1
V gene: TRBV19